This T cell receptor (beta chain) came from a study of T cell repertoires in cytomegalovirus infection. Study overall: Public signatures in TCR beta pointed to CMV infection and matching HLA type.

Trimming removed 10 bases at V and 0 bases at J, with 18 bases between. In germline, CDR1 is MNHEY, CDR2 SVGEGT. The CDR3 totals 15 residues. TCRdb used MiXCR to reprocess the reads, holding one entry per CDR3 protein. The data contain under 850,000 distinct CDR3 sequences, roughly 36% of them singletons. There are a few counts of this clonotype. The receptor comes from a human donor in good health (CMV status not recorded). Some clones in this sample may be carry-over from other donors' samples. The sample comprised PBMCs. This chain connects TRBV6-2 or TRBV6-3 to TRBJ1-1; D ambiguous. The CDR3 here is CATSPPGNLNTEAFF. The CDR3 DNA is TGTGCCACCTCTCCCCCGGGGAACTTGAACACTGAAGCTTTCTTT.